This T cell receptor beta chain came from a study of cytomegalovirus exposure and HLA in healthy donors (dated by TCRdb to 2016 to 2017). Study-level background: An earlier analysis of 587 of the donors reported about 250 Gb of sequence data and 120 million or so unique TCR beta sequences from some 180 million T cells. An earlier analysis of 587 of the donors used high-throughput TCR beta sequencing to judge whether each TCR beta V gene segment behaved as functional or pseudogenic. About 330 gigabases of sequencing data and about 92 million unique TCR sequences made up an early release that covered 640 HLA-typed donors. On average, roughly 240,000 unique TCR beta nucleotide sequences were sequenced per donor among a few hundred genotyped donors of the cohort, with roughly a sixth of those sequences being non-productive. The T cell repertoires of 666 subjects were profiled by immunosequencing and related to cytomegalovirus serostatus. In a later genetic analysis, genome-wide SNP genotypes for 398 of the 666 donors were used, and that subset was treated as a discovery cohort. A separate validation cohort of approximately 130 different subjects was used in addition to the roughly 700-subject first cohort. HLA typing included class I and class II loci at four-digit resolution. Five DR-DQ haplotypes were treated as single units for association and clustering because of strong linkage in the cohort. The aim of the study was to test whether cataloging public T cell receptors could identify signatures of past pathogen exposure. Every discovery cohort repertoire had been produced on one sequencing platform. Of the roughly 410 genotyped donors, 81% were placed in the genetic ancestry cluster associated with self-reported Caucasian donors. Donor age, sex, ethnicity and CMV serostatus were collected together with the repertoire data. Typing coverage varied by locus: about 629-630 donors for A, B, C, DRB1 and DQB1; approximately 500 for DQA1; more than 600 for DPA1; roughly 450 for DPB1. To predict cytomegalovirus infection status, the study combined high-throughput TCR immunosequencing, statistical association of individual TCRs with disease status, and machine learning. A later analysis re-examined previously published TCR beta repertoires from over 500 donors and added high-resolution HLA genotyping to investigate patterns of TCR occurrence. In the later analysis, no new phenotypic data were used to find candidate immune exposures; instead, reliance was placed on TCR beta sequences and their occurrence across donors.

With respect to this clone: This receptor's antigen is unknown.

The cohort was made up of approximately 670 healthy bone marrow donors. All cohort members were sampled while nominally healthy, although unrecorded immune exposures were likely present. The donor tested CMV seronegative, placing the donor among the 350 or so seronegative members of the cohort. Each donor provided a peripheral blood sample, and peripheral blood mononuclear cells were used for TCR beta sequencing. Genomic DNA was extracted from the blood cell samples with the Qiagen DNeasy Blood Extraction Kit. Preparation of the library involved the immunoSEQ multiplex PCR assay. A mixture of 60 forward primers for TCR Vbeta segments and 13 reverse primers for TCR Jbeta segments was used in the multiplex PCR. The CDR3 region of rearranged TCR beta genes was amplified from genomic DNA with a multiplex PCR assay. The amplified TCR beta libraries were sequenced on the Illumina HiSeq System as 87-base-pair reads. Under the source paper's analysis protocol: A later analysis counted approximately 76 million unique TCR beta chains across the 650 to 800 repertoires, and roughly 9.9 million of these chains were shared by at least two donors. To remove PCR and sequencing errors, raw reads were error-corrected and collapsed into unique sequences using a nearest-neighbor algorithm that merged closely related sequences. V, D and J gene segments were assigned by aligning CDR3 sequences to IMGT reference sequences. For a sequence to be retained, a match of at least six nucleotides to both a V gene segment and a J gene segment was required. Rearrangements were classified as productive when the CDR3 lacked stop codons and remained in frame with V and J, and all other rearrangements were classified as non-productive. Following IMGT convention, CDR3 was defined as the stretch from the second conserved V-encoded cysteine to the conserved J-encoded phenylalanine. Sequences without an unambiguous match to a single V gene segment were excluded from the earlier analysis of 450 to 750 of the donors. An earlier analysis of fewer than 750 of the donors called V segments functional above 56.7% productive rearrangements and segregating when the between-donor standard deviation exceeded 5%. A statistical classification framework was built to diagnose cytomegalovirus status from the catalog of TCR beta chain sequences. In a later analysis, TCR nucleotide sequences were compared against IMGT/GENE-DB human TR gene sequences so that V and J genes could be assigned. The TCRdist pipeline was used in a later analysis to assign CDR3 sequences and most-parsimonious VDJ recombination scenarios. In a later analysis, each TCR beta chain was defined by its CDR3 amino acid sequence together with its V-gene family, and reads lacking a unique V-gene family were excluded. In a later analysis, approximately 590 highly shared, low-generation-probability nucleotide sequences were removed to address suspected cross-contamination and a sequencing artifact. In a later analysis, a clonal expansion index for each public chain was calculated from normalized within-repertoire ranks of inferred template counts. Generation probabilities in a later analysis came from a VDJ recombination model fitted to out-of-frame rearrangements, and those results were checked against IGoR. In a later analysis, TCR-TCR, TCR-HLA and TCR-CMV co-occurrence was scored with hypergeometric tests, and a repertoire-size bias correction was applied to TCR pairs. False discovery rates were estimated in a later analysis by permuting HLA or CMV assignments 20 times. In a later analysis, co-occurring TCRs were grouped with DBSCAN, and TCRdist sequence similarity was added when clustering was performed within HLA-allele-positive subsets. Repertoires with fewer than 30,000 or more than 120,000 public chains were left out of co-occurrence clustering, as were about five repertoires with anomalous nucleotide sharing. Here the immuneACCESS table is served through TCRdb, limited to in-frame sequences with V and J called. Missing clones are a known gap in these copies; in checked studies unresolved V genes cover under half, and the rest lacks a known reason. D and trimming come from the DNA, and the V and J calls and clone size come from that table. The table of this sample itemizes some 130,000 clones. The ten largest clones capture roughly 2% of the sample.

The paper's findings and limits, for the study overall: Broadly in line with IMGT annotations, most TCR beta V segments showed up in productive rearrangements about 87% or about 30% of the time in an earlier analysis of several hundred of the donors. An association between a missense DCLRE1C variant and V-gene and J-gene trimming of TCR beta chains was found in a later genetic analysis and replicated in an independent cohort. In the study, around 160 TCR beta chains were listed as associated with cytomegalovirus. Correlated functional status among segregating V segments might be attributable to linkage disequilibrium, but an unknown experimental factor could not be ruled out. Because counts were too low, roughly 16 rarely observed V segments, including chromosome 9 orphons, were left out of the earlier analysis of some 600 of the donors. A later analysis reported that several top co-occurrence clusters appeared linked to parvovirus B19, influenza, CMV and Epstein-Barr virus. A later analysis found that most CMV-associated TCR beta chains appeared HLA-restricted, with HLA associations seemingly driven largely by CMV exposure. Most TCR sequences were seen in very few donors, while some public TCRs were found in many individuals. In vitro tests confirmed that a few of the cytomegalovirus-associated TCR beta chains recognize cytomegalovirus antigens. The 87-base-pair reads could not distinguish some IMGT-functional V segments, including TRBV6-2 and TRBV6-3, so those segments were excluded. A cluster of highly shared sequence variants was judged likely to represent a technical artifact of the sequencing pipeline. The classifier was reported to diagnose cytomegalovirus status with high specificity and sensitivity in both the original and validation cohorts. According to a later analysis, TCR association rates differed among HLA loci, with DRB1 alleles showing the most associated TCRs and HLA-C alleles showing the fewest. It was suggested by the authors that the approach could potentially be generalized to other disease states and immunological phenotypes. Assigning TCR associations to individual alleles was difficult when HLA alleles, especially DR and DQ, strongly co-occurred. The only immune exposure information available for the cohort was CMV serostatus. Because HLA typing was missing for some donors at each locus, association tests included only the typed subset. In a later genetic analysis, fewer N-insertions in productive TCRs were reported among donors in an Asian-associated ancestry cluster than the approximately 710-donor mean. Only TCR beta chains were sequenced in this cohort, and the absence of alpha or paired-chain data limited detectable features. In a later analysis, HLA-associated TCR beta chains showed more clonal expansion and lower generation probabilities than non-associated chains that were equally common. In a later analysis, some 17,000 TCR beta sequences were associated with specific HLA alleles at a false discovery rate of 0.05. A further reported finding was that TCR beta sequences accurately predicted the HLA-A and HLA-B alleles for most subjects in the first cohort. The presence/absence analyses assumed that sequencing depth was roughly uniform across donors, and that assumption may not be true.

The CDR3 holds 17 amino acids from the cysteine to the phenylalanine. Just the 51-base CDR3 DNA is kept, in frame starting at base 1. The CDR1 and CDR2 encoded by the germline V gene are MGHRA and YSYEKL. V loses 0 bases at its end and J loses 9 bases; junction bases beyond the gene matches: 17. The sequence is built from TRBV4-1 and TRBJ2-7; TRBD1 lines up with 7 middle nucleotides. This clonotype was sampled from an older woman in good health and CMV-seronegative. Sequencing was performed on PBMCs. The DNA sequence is TGCGCCAGCAGCCAAGAGGGCGACAGGGAGACAATCTCCCGGCAGTACTTC. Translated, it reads CASSQEGDRETISRQYF.